This T cell receptor beta chain was identified during a study of T cell changes during pregnancy in multiple sclerosis. Assay: immunoSEQ multiplex PCR; the TCRdb copy retains only in-frame clones and omits some. The profile shows around 66,000 clones, 90% to 95% of them singletons. CDR3 size: 16 residues. Germline assignment: CDR1 SQVTM and CDR2 ANQGSEA. V lost 3 bases and J lost 6; bases outside the gene matches: 12. This clone came up once. This TCR derives from a female donor in good health, enrolled as a control in a pregnancy study. Here the sequenced sample was peripheral blood, taken in the third trimester of pregnancy. V and J are TRBV29-1 and TRBJ2-5; 11 positions agree with TRBD2. The CDR3 coding sequence is TGCAGCGTTGATTTCCTAGCGGGAGGCACGTACCAGACCCAGTACTTC. This gives the protein CSVDFLAGGTYQTQYF.